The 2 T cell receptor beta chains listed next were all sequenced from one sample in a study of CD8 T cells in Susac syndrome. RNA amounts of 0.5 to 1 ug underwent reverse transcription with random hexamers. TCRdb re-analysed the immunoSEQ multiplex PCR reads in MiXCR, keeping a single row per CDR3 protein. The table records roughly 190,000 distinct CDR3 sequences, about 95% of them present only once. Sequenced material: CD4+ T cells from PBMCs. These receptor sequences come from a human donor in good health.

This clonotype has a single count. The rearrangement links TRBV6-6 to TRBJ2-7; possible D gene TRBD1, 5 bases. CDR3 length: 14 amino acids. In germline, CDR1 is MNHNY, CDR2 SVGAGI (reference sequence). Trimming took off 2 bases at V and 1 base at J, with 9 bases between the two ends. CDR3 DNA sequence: TGTGCCAGCAGTTACCTGGGGCCATCCTACGAGCAGTACTTC. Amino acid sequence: CASSYLGPSYEQYF.

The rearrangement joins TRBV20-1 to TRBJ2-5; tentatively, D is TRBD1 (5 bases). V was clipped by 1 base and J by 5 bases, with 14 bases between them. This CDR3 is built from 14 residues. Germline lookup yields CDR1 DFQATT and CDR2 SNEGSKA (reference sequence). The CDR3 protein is CSARGYRPLETQYF. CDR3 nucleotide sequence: TGCAGTGCTAGAGGCTACAGGCCTTTGGAGACCCAGTACTTC.